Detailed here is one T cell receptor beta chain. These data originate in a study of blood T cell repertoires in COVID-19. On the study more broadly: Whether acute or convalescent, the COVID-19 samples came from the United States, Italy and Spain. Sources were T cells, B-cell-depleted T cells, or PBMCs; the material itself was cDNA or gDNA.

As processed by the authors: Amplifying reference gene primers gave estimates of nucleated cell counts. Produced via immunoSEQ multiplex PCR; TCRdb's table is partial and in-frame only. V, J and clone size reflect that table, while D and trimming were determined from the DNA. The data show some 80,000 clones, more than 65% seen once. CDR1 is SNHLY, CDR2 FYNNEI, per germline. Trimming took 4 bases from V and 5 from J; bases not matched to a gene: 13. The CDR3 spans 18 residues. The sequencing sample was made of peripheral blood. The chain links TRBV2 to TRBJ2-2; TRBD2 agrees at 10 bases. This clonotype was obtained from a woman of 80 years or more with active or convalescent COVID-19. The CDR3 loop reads CASSGLAGAPAGTGELFF. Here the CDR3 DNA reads TGTGCCAGCAGTGGTCTAGCGGGAGCCCCAGCTGGGACCGGGGAGCTGTTTTTT.